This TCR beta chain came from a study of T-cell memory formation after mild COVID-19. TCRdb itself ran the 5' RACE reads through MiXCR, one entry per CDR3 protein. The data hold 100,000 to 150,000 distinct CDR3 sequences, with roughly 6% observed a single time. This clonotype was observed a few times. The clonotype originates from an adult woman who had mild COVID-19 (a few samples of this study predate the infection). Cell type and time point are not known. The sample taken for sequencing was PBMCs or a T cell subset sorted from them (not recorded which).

The CDR3 loop is CASSTANRGPNSPLHF. CDR3 DNA sequence: TGTGCCAGCTCAACTGCGAACAGGGGTCCTAATTCACCCCTCCACTTT. V gene TRBV18 combines with J gene TRBJ1-6; 7 positions match TRBD1. CDR1 is KGHSH and CDR2 is LQKENI in the germline V gene. V was pared by 5 bases and J by 6 bases, with 10 bases of the junction left unmatched. This CDR3 comprises 16 residues. The full variable domain, in which reference TRBV18 and TRBJ1-6 provide the parts outside the CDR3, is NAGVMQNPRHLVRRRGQEARLRCSPMKGHSHVYWYRQLPEEGLKFMVYLQKENIIDESGMPKERFSAEFPKEGPSILRIQQVVRGDSAAYFCASSTANRGPNSPLHFGNGTRLTVT.